A single sample is the source of the 21 T cell receptor beta chains below, sequenced in a study of high-grade serous ovarian cancer treatment subgroups. Sequencing used immunoSEQ multiplex PCR; TCRdb keeps in-frame clones, though not all of them. The sample lists roughly 29,000 clones, about 88% seen once, with 2.1% in the top ten. Tumor samples were taken before definitive surgery or chemotherapy. Specimen: tumor tissue. Every receptor here comes from a human donor with high-grade serous ovarian cancer.

J is TRBJ1-1 and V is TRBV27; D may be TRBD1 (5 bases). This CDR3 spans 17 amino acids. Per the germline V gene, CDR1 is MNHEY and CDR2 is SMNVEV (reference sequence). V dropped 1 base and J dropped 2 bases, with 17 bases sitting between them. The CDR3 sequence is CASSLYGFGGVNTEAFF. The CDR3 nucleotides read TGTGCCAGCAGTTTATATGGGTTTGGGGGGGTTAACACTGAAGCTTTCTTT.

The chain uses TRBV2 and TRBJ2-5; D gene unclear. The better agreement between TRBJ2-7 and the DNA end casts doubt on the J call. CDR1 is SNHLY and CDR2 is FYNNEI in the germline V gene. The CDR3 has 15 amino acids. As DNA, the CDR3 is TGTGCCAGCAGACCAAGTGCCATCAGCTCCTACGAGCAGTACTTC. Translation: CASRPSAISSYEQYF.

The rearrangement uses TRBV30 and TRBJ1-2, with unresolved D. There are 14 residues in the CDR3. From germline, CDR1 is GTSNPN and CDR2 SVGIG (reference sequence). V was shortened by 5 bases and J by 5 bases, with 18 bases between the two germline ends. CDR3 amino acids: CAWAPFQAVYGYTF. The CDR3 DNA is TGTGCCTGGGCGCCCTTCCAAGCAGTGTATGGCTACACCTTC.

This clone was seen a handful of times. The rearrangement links TRBV30 to TRBJ1-5; 11 nucleotides line up with TRBD1. Germline CDR1 GTSNPN, CDR2 SVGIG (reference sequence). This CDR3 is 18 amino acids long. The V and J ends lost 0 bases and 4 bases, in that order; junction bases with no gene match: 11. The CDR3 DNA reads TGTGCCTGGAGTGTACGGGAATCCGGGACAGGGGGGAATCAGCCCCAGCATTTT. Its translation: CAWSVRESGTGGNQPQHF. Using reference TRBV30 and TRBJ1-5 for the parts outside the CDR3, the full variable domain is SQTIHQWPATLVQPVGSPLSLECTVEGTSNPNLYWYRQAAGRGLQLLFYSVGIGQISSEVPQNLSASRPQDRQFILSSKKLLLSDSGFYLCAWSVRESGTGGNQPQHFGDGTRLSIL.

This clone was seen a few times. The J gene is TRBJ2-4, the V gene TRBV2; no reliable D call. The V end lost 3 bases, the J end lost 0 bases, and 6 bases lay between the germline ends. Germline V gives CDR1 SNHLY, CDR2 FYNNEI. The CDR3 totals 14 residues. CDR3 nucleotide sequence: TGTGCCAGCAGTGAGGCGGAAGCCAAAAACATTCAGTACTTC. Protein sequence: CASSEAEAKNIQYF.

This chain connects TRBV28 to TRBJ1-3, with 7 positions matching TRBD1. V trimming: 6 bases; J trimming: 0 bases; junction bases outside the gene matches: 11. CDR1 is MDHEN and CDR2 is SYDVKM in the germline V gene. The CDR3 runs to 17 residues. The CDR3 region is CASSRTSPGGSGNTIYF. In DNA, the CDR3 is TGTGCCAGCAGCCGCACCTCTCCAGGGGGCTCTGGAAACACCATATATTTT.

This chain connects TRBV30 to TRBJ2-5; 8 positions agree with TRBD2. J gave up 2 bases and V 0 bases, and 5 bases lay outside the gene matches. The CDR3 spans 15 residues. Germline-derived CDR1 and CDR2 are GTSNPN and SVGIG (reference sequence). The chain's CDR3 is CAWSVDGREQETQYF. The CDR3, as DNA: TGTGCCTGGAGTGTAGACGGGAGGGAACAAGAGACCCAGTACTTC.

V usage is TRBV5-1 and J usage is TRBJ2-1, with 11 bases that match TRBD2. This CDR3 spans 16 amino acids. J lost 7 bases, V lost 5 bases, and 11 bases had no gene match. Germline CDR1 reads SGHRS; CDR2 reads YFSETQ. The CDR3 DNA follows: TGCGCCAGCAGTCCTCCACTAGCGGGAGAGGTAAATGAGCAGTTCTTC. Its translation: CASSPPLAGEVNEQFF.

The chain links TRBV11-1 to TRBJ2-1; D may be TRBD1 (5 bases). Trimming pared 5 bases from V and 7 bases from J, leaving 15 bases between. The CDR3 sequence is 14 residues long. Germline-derived CDR1 and CDR2 are SGHAT and FQDESV (reference sequence). The CDR3 DNA is TGTGCCAGCAGCCCCAGGGCTTCACTGAATGAGCAGTTCTTC. It translates to CASSPRASLNEQFF.

The chain couples TRBV5-1 to TRBJ1-1; D might be TRBD1 (6 bases). The V gene lost 5 bases and the J gene lost 6 bases, with 20 bases spanning the gap. Looked up from germline, CDR1 is SGHRS and CDR2 is YFSETQ. The length of the CDR3 is 15 residues. The CDR3 is CASRLGGGGRAEAFF. The CDR3 DNA reads as TGCGCCAGCAGACTAGGGGGAGGAGGGAGGGCTGAAGCTTTCTTT.

The chain has TRBV14 and TRBJ2-5; possibly TRBD1 or TRBD2 for D (5 bases each). Per the germline V gene, CDR1 is SGHDN and CDR2 is FVKESK. Trimming removed 7 bases from V and 4 bases from J, with 13 bases in between. This CDR3 comprises 13 residues. CDR3 loop: CASTGLAGETQYF. CDR3 sequence (DNA): TGTGCCAGCACGGGGCTAGCCGGAGAGACCCAGTACTTC.

The chain combines TRBV6-5 with TRBJ2-3; either TRBD1 or TRBD2 may supply D (5 bases each). CDR1 and CDR2 (germline): MNHEY, SVGAGI. V lost 0 bases to trimming and J lost 5 bases, with 6 bases between them. The CDR3 has 13 amino acids. The CDR3 loop is CASSYSRGDTQYF. The CDR3 coding sequence is TGTGCCAGCAGTTACTCGAGGGGAGATACGCAGTATTTT.

This chain links TRBV5-1 with TRBJ2-7; 7 bases are a match to TRBD2. Germline V gives CDR1 SGHRS, CDR2 YFSETQ. The CDR3 extends over 18 amino acids. V shed 0 bases and J 4 bases; nucleotides not matched to a gene: 16. The CDR3 bases are TGCGCCAGCAGCTTGGCCAACGCAGCGGGGTCAGGGCGGTACGAGCAGTACTTC. It is translated as CASSLANAAGSGRYEQYF.

The V gene is TRBV11-2, the J gene TRBJ1-1; D is uncertain. V was clipped by 5 bases and J by 1 base, with 23 bases between them. Germline-derived CDR1 and CDR2 are SGHAT and FQNNGV. The CDR3 loop spans 18 amino acids. The CDR3 region is CASSLSSDLYRGNTEAFF. The DNA of the CDR3 is TGTGCCAGCAGCCTCTCCTCGGACTTATACCGGGGGAACACTGAAGCTTTCTTT.

The count of this clone is one. The chain uses TRBV28 and TRBJ2-1; D assignment may be TRBD1 or TRBD2 (6 bases each). V dropped 3 bases and J dropped 5 bases, with 14 bases sitting between them. Germline lookup yields CDR1 MDHEN and CDR2 SYDVKM. This CDR3 has 15 residues. The CDR3 loop is CASSFRGTRNNEQFF. The CDR3 DNA sequence: TGTGCCAGCAGTTTCCGCGGGACAAGAAACAATGAGCAGTTCTTC.

The chain joins TRBV27 to TRBJ2-7, with 10 positions matching TRBD1. The CDR3 is 13 residues long. Germline trimming cut 9 bases from V and 2 bases from J; bases unmatched to any gene: 4. Per the germline V gene, CDR1 is MNHEY and CDR2 is SMNVEV (reference sequence). The CDR3 loop is CASGDRGPYEQYF. The CDR3 nucleotides read TGTGCCAGTGGGGACAGGGGACCCTACGAGCAGTACTTC.

The gene calls are TRBV19 and TRBJ1-3; tentatively, D is TRBD1 (6 bases). Trimming removed 3 bases at V and 2 bases at J, with 11 bases between. This CDR3 is 15 amino acids long. The germline V gene encodes CDR1 LNHDA and CDR2 SQIVND (reference sequence). The CDR3 DNA reads as TGTGCCAGTAGTATCCGGGGGCCCGCTGGAAACACCATATATTTT. Translated, it gives CASSIRGPAGNTIYF.

The chain couples TRBV27 to TRBJ2-1; 7 bases match TRBD2. The CDR3 has 15 amino acids. Germline CDR1 is MNHEY and CDR2 is SMNVEV (reference sequence). Germline trimming cut 2 bases from V and 6 bases from J; bases unmatched to any gene: 7. The CDR3 region has the DNA TGTGCCAGCAGTTTAGATCGAGGCGGGAGCAATGAGCAGTTCTTC. This gives the protein CASSLDRGGSNEQFF.

To note about this clone: Other DNA sequences of this sample code for an identical CDR3. The rearrangement uses TRBV27 and TRBJ1-5; the match to TRBD1 covers 8 bases. The germline V gene encodes CDR1 MNHEY and CDR2 SMNVEV (reference sequence). V gave up 5 bases and J gave up 1 base; unmatched junction bases: 4. The CDR3 spans 15 residues. This CDR3 is CASSLTGVSNQPQHF. CDR3 in DNA: TGTGCCAGCAGTCTGACAGGGGTAAGCAATCAGCCCCAGCATTTT.

The chain joins TRBV5-1 to TRBJ1-3; 7 bases fit TRBD1. Losses at the gene ends were 0 bases for V and 3 bases for J; bases not matched to a gene: 6. Germline CDR1 and CDR2: SGHRS and YFSETQ. This CDR3 is built from 16 residues. The CDR3 DNA is TGCGCCAGCAGCTTGGACCGGGACAGCATTGGAAACACCATATATTTT. This encodes CASSLDRDSIGNTIYF.

The chain is built from TRBV27 and TRBJ2-7; 7 bases line up with TRBD2. V lost 2 bases to trimming and J lost 1 base; unmatched junction nucleotides: 2. The CDR3 covers 14 residues. Per the germline V gene, CDR1 is MNHEY and CDR2 is SMNVEV (reference sequence). The CDR3 region is CASSLLRESYEQYF. CDR3 sequence (DNA): TGTGCCAGCAGTTTACTGCGGGAGTCCTACGAGCAGTACTTC.